Presented here are 3 T cell receptor beta chains from one specimen sequenced in a study of T cells expressing NK-cell markers. TCRdb re-called the 5' RACE reads and gives one entry per CDR3 protein, without DNA. This repertoire comprises about 460,000 distinct CDR3 sequences; its ten largest clones make up around 1.4%. Sequenced sample: blood T cells: a sorted CD56 or NKG2C T cell subset, CD4+ or CD8+ T cells, or bulk PBMC T cells (not recorded which). The receptors stem from a woman between 45 and 60 years old in good health.

The rearrangement uses TRBV5-1 and TRBJ1-1; the TCRdb call, TRBD1, lacks DNA for checking. The length of the CDR3 is 14 residues. The germline V gene encodes CDR1 SGHRS and CDR2 YFSETQ. This CDR3 is CASSLRDGATEAFF.

This sequence joins TRBV25-1 and TRBJ1-5. The germline V gene encodes CDR1 MGHDK and CDR2 SYGVNS. CDR3 length equals 13 residues. The CDR3: CASSREALQPQHF.

The rearrangement links TRBV5-1 to TRBJ2-1; the D call of TRBD1 rests on TCRdb alone, since no DNA is present to check it. CDR1 SGHRS and CDR2 YFSETQ come from the germline V gene. This CDR3 region has 15 residues. The CDR3 protein is CASSPGPSGINEQFF.